The entry that follows covers one T cell receptor beta chain sequence. The germline V gene encodes CDR1 LGHDT and CDR2 YNNKEL (reference sequence). The V and J ends lost 1 base and 2 bases respectively, with 9 bases between them. The CDR3 is 15 amino acids. TCRdb processed the RT-PCR reads anew with MiXCR; each CDR3 protein has one entry. The data show more than 700,000 distinct CDR3 sequences, approximately 22% seen once. The sample is drawn from a study of response to subunit inactivated influenza vaccine. This chain links TRBV3-1 with TRBJ1-5; tentative D call: TRBD1 (6 bases). Here the sequenced sample was PBMCs from blood, taken around 5 days after vaccination. This receptor was taken from a man in his fifties who received an inactivated influenza vaccine. CDR3 DNA sequence: TGTGCCAGCAGCCAAGGGGGGGGCGGCAATCAGCCCCAGCATTTT. Translating it yields CASSQGGGGNQPQHF.